A selection of T cell receptor beta chains follows, all from one sample in a study of response to subunit inactivated influenza vaccine. In TCRdb, the RT-PCR reads were re-called with MiXCR into one record per CDR3 protein. The table records 150,000 to 200,000 distinct CDR3 sequences, about 12% of them present only once. This sample also belongs to another study, concerning T cells expressing NK-cell markers.

Sequencing was performed on CD8+ T cells sorted from PBMCs, taken 11 to 12 days after vaccination. These receptors came from a man aged 50-59 years who received an inactivated influenza vaccine. Each CDR3 is given with its conserved first and last residue. The order of the fields is CDR3 DNA, CDR3 protein, CDR3 length, clone size, J gene, D gene, V gene. The D gene is left open where the match is weak. A row's size may be missing; if present it is once, few, many or a size class.

DNA: TGCAGTGCTGCCGCGGTGGGGGCAGGGTACGAGCAGTACTTC
CDR3: CSAAAVGAGYEQYF
length: 14
size: NA
J: TRBJ2-7
D: NA
V: TRBV20-1

DNA: TGTGCCAGCACCCTGGTTGGGTTTCAGCCCCAGCATTTT
CDR3: CASTLVGFQPQHF
length: 13
size: NA
J: TRBJ1-5
D: NA
V: TRBV12-3/TRBV12-4

DNA: TGCGCCAGCAGCCCGGGTGCCCCCTCTGCAGGGGACCGTTCACCCCTCCACTTT
CDR3: CASSPGAPSAGDRSPLHF
length: 18
size: few
J: TRBJ1-6
D: NA
V: TRBV5-1

DNA: TGTGCCAGCCAAGCCGGGACAGGGACTGGAAACACCATATATTTT
CDR3: CASQAGTGTGNTIYF
length: 15
size: few
J: TRBJ1-3
D: TRBD1
V: TRBV16

DNA: TGTGCCAGCAGTTTAGGGACTAGCGATTCAGATACGCAGTATTTT
CDR3: CASSLGTSDSDTQYF
length: 15
size: few
J: TRBJ2-3
D: TRBD2
V: TRBV27

DNA: TGTGCCAGCACCGGAGACAGGGAGGGTTGGGAGAACACTGAAGCTTTCTTT
CDR3: CASTGDREGWENTEAFF
length: 17
size: NA
J: TRBJ1-1
D: TRBD1
V: TRBV28

DNA: TGTGCCAGCAGTTTACCCGGGGGTGTCAGTGGCTACACCTTC
CDR3: CASSLPGGVSGYTF
length: 14
size: NA
J: TRBJ1-2
D: NA
V: TRBV12-3/TRBV12-4

DNA: TGCAGCGTTGAGGACGGGGGGCGTCGCAATGAGCAGTTCTTC
CDR3: CSVEDGGRRNEQFF
length: 14
size: few
J: TRBJ2-1
D: NA
V: TRBV29-1

DNA: TGTGCCAGCAGTTCAGTCCCAGCGGGAGGGAGGGAGCTGTTTTTT
CDR3: CASSSVPAGGRELFF
length: 15
size: NA
J: TRBJ2-2
D: TRBD2
V: TRBV27

DNA: TGCGCCAGCAGCCTAATCGTAGTCGGGACTAGCTACAATGAGCAGTTCTTC
CDR3: CASSLIVVGTSYNEQFF
length: 17
size: few
J: TRBJ2-1
D: TRBD2
V: TRBV4-3

DNA: TGTGCCAGCAGCGAATTAGGGGGACAGGCAAATTACGAGCAGTACTTC
CDR3: CASSELGGQANYEQYF
length: 16
size: NA
J: TRBJ2-7
D: TRBD1
V: TRBV13

DNA: TGCAGCGTTCACGGGGATGAGCAGTTCTTC
CDR3: CSVHGDEQFF
length: 10
size: many
J: TRBJ2-1
D: NA
V: TRBV29-1

DNA: TGTGCCAGCAGCTTCGGGGGGGGAGTCCATGAGCAGTTCTTC
CDR3: CASSFGGGVHEQFF
length: 14
size: few
J: TRBJ2-1
D: TRBD2
V: TRBV11-2

DNA: TGTGCCAGCAGCTCCCGTTTTCTAGCGGAGCCGACCGATGAGCAGTTCTTC
CDR3: CASSSRFLAEPTDEQFF
length: 17
size: NA
J: TRBJ2-1
D: TRBD2
V: TRBV7-2

DNA: TGTGCCAGCAGTCCCGGACAGGGGAACACCGGGGAGCTGTTTTTT
CDR3: CASSPGQGNTGELFF
length: 15
size: NA
J: TRBJ2-2
D: TRBD1
V: TRBV6-1

DNA: TGTGCCAGTAAAACAGGGCTTACGGATAATTCACCCCTCCACTTT
CDR3: CASKTGLTDNSPLHF
length: 15
size: few
J: TRBJ1-6
D: NA
V: TRBV27

DNA: TGCAGTCGTTTCACGGGGGACTATGGCTACACCTTC
CDR3: CSRFTGDYGYTF
length: 12
size: few
J: TRBJ1-2
D: NA
V: TRBV20-1

DNA: TGTGCCAGCAGCCCGGGACCTAACTATGGCTACACCTTC
CDR3: CASSPGPNYGYTF
length: 13
size: NA
J: TRBJ1-2
D: NA
V: TRBV13

DNA: TGCAGCGTTGTGGCTAGCGGGATGGCCGGGGAGCTGTTTTTT
CDR3: CSVVASGMAGELFF
length: 14
size: many
J: TRBJ2-2
D: TRBD2
V: TRBV29-1

DNA: TGTGCCAGCAGCTTATCGACAGGGGGCCTCACAGATACGCAGTATTTT
CDR3: CASSLSTGGLTDTQYF
length: 16
size: many
J: TRBJ2-3
D: TRBD1
V: TRBV7-9

DNA: TGTGCCAGCAGTTTTGAGAAGCGGCTCACATCCGGAGGTACGCAGTATTTT
CDR3: CASSFEKRLTSGGTQYF
length: 17
size: NA
J: TRBJ2-3
D: NA
V: TRBV27

DNA: TGTGCCAGCAGCCCCCGCAGCTATTGGGACTGGAAGAACAATGAGCAGTTCTTC
CDR3: CASSPRSYWDWKNNEQFF
length: 18
size: NA
J: TRBJ2-1
D: NA
V: TRBV7-6

DNA: TGTGCCAGCAGTTCCGTCGGTCCGAACACCGGGGAGCTGTTTTTT
CDR3: CASSSVGPNTGELFF
length: 15
size: NA
J: TRBJ2-2
D: NA
V: TRBV2

DNA: TGTGCCAGCAGCCTGTTGGACAGGGGGAACACTGAAGCTTTCTTT
CDR3: CASSLLDRGNTEAFF
length: 15
size: few
J: TRBJ1-1
D: TRBD1
V: TRBV3-1

DNA: TGCGCCAGCAGCCAAGATGGTGCCCTAGGGGGGCTACGGGAGCAGTACTTC
CDR3: CASSQDGALGGLREQYF
length: 17
size: few
J: TRBJ2-7
D: NA
V: TRBV4-1

DNA: TGTGCCAGTAGTAACGGACTAGCCGCAACCTACGAGCAGTACTTC
CDR3: CASSNGLAATYEQYF
length: 15
size: NA
J: TRBJ2-7
D: TRBD2
V: TRBV19

DNA: TGTGCCAGCAGCGGGGAGGAGGGCCCCCAAGAGACCCAGTACTTC
CDR3: CASSGEEGPQETQYF
length: 15
size: many
J: TRBJ2-5
D: NA
V: TRBV5-6

DNA: TGTGCCAGCAGAGGACTAGCGGGACGTTATAGCGAGCAGTACTTC
CDR3: CASRGLAGRYSEQYF
length: 15
size: few
J: TRBJ2-7
D: TRBD2
V: TRBV11-2

DNA: TGTGCCAGCAGCAGATACAGGGGAAGCAATCAGCCCCAGCATTTT
CDR3: CASSRYRGSNQPQHF
length: 15
size: medium-sized
J: TRBJ1-5
D: TRBD1
V: TRBV28

DNA: TGTGCCAGCACCCAATGGGGGCTTGGGTATGGCTACACCTTC
CDR3: CASTQWGLGYGYTF
length: 14
size: few
J: TRBJ1-2
D: NA
V: TRBV13

DNA: TGTGCCAGCAGCCAAGAGTCCACTGAAGCTTTCTTT
CDR3: CASSQESTEAFF
length: 12
size: few
J: TRBJ1-1
D: NA
V: TRBV4-2

DNA: TGTGCCAGCAGCCGCGGGGGGTTTTACAATGAGCAGTTCTTC
CDR3: CASSRGGFYNEQFF
length: 14
size: NA
J: TRBJ2-1
D: TRBD2
V: TRBV12-3/TRBV12-4

DNA: TGTGCCAGCAGTCCACCGGTTCTTAGCCAGAGCTCCTACAATGAGCAGTTCTTC
CDR3: CASSPPVLSQSSYNEQFF
length: 18
size: many
J: TRBJ2-1
D: NA
V: TRBV12-3/TRBV12-4

DNA: TGTGCCAGCAGCTACCCCGGGACAGGGCGAATCTCTGGGGCCAACGTCCTGACTTTC
CDR3: CASSYPGTGRISGANVLTF
length: 19
size: few
J: TRBJ2-6
D: TRBD1
V: TRBV6-5

DNA: TGCAGCGTTGATGGCCTAGCGGGAGGGCCCCACAATGAGCAGTTCTTC
CDR3: CSVDGLAGGPHNEQFF
length: 16
size: few
J: TRBJ2-1
D: TRBD2
V: TRBV29-1

DNA: TGTGCCACCGTAGACACTTCCTACGAGCAGTACTTC
CDR3: CATVDTSYEQYF
length: 12
size: NA
J: TRBJ2-7
D: NA
V: TRBV6-2/TRBV6-3

DNA: TGTGCCAGCAGACTACAGGCGTTTGCAACTAATGAAAAACTGTTTTTT
CDR3: CASRLQAFATNEKLFF
length: 16
size: NA
J: TRBJ1-4
D: NA
V: TRBV7-2

DNA: TGCGCCAGCAGCCAGGACCAGGGAGTTAACTACGAGCAGTACTTC
CDR3: CASSQDQGVNYEQYF
length: 15
size: few
J: TRBJ2-7
D: NA
V: TRBV4-1

DNA: TGTGCCAGCAGTTTGGTAGGACAGTACGAGCAGTACTTC
CDR3: CASSLVGQYEQYF
length: 13
size: NA
J: TRBJ2-7
D: NA
V: TRBV28

DNA: TGTGCCAGCAGCTTCCCCCCGGATCGAACGGATGAGCAGTTCTTC
CDR3: CASSFPPDRTDEQFF
length: 15
size: many
J: TRBJ2-1
D: NA
V: TRBV13

DNA: TGTGCCAGCAGCCAGATTACCGGGGAGCTGTTTTTT
CDR3: CASSQITGELFF
length: 12
size: NA
J: TRBJ2-2
D: NA
V: TRBV4-2

DNA: TGTGCCACCTCCGCGCGGGCCGATACGCAGTATTTT
CDR3: CATSARADTQYF
length: 12
size: NA
J: TRBJ2-3
D: NA
V: TRBV15